This T cell receptor (beta chain) emerged from a study of spatial heterogeneity in lung cancer. Study context: The average appearance count of each unique TCR and UMI combination in raw reads was more than 9.5.

V lost 6 bases, J lost 3 bases, and 5 bases stayed unmatched. The CDR3 spans 14 residues. Per germline, CDR1 SNHLY and CDR2 FYNNEI. One entry per CDR3 protein, called by TCRdb with MiXCR from the 5' RACE reads. The table records approximately 44,000 distinct CDR3 sequences, roughly 15% of them present only once. The sample's time point: sample taken at primary tumor resection. Untreated early-stage non-small cell lung cancer patients, approximately 76 in total, were the donors. The clonotype originates from a male donor with early-stage non-small cell lung cancer. The sequences come from PBMCs, collected at surgery. The V and J genes are TRBV2 and TRBJ1-3; TRBD1 agrees at 7 bases. CDR3 DNA: TGTGCCAGCAGCGGGAGGGACAGTGGAAACACCATATATTTT. Its translation is CASSGRDSGNTIYF.